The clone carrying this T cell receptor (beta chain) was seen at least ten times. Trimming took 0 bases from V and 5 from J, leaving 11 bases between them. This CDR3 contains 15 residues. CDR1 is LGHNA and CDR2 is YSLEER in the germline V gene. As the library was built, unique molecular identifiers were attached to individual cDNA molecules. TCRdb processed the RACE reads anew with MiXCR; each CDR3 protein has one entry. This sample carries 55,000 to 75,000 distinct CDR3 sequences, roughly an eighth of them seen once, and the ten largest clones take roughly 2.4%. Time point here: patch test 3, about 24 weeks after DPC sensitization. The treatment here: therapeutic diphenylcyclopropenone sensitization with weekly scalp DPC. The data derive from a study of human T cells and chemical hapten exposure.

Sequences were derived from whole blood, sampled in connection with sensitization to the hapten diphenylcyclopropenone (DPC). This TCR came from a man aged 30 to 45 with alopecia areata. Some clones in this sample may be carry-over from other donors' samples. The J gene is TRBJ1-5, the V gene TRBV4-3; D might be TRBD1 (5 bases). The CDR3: CASSQDGAVHQPQHF. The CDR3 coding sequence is TGCGCCAGCAGCCAAGATGGGGCCGTCCATCAGCCCCAGCATTTT.